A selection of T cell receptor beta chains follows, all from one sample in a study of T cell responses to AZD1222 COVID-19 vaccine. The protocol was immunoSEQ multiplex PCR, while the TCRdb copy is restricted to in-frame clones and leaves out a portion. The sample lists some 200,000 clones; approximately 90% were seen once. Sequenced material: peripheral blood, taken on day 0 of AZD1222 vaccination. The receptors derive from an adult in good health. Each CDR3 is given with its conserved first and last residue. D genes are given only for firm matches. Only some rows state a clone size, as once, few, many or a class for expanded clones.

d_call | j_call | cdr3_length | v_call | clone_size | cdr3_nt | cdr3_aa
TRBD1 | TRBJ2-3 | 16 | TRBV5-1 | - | TGCGCCAGCAGCTTGGGTTTCGTGACAGGGACAGATACGCAGTATTTT | CASSLGFVTGTDTQYF
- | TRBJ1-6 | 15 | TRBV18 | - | TGTGCCAGCTCACCCGCGCCGGGGGGAGGTTCACCCCTCCACTTT | CASSPAPGGGSPLHF
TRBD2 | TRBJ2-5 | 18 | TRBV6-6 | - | TGTGCCAGCAGTCCCGGGACTAGCGGGAGGGCCGCGGGAGGGACCCAGTACTTC | CASSPGTSGRAAGGTQYF
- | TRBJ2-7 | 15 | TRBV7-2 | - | TGTGCCAGCAGCTCCTGGGACGGTCAAATGTACGAGCAGTACTTC | CASSSWDGQMYEQYF
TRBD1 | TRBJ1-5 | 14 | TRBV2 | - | TGTGCCGGCGATGCGGGACAGGGGAATCAGCCCCAGCATTTT | CAGDAGQGNQPQHF
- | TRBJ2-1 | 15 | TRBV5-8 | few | TGTGCCAGCAGCCGAGACCGGGACACCAGGAATGAGCAGTTCTTC | CASSRDRDTRNEQFF
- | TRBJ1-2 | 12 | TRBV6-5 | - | TGTGCCAGCAGAGACAGTTTCTATGGCTACACCTTC | CASRDSFYGYTF
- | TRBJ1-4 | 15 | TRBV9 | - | TGTGCCAGCAGCTCCGGGGAGGGAGTGGCGTCGAGGGTGTTTTTT | CASSSGEGVASRVFF
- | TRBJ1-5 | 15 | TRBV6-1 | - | TGTGCCAGCAGTGAAAGGGGTGGGTACAATCAGCCCCAGCATTTT | CASSERGGYNQPQHF
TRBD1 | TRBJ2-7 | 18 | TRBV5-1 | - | TGCGCCAGCAGCTTGTTTGGCAGGGGGTTGATTGGATCTTACGAGCAGTACTTC | CASSLFGRGLIGSYEQYF
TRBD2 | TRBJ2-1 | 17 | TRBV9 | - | TGTGCCAGCAGCACCTGGACTAGCGGGAATTCGGTGGGTGAGCAGTTCTTC | CASSTWTSGNSVGEQFF
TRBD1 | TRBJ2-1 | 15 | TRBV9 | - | TGTGCCAGCAGCGTAGAATTACAGGGGAGCAATGAGCAGTTCTTC | CASSVELQGSNEQFF
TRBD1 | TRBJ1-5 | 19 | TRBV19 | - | TGTGCCAGTAGTATTGACGACCTCGGGACAGCCCTTAGCAATCAGCCCCAGCATTTT | CASSIDDLGTALSNQPQHF
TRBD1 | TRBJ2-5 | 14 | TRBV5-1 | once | TGCGCCAGCAGCCCGGGACAGGGAAGGGAGACCCAGTACTTC | CASSPGQGRETQYF
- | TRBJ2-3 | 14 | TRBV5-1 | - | TGCGCCAGCAGCTTGGGTCTAGGGGCAGATACGCAGTATTTT | CASSLGLGADTQYF
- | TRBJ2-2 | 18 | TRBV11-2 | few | TGTGCCAGCAGCACTAGTGGTCGTAGCAGGGTCGGCGTCGGGGAGCTGTTTTTT | CASSTSGRSRVGVGELFF
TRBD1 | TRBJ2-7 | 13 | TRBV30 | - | TGTGCCTGGAGTGGACAGGGATCCCGGGAGCAGTACTTC | CAWSGQGSREQYF
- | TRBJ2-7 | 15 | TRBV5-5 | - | TGTGCCAGCAGCTTGGAACGGTCCATCTCCTACGAGCAGTACTTC | CASSLERSISYEQYF
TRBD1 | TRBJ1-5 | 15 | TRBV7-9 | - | TGTGCCAGCAGCTCAGGACAGGGGATGGGTCAGCCCCAGCATTTT | CASSSGQGMGQPQHF
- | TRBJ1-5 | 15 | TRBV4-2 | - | TGTGCCAGCAGCCAGTTGGAGTTTAGCAATCAGCCCCAGCATTTT | CASSQLEFSNQPQHF
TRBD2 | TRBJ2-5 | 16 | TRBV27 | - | TGTGCCAGCAGTCCCCTGGGACTAGCGGTACAAGAGACCCAGTACTTC | CASSPLGLAVQETQYF
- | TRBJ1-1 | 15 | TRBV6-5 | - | TGTGCCAGCAGTTACTCTAGGCAGGGTAAAACTGAAGCTTTCTTT | CASSYSRQGKTEAFF
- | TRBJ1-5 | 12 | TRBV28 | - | TGTGCCAGCTTGACAGCGAGGCAGCCCCAGCATTTT | CASLTARQPQHF
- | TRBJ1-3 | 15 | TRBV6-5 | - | TGTGCCAGCAGCTTTACAGGGCAAGTGGAAAACACCATATATTTT | CASSFTGQVENTIYF
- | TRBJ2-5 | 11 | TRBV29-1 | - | TGCAGCGTTGCCAGGGAAGAGACCCAGTACTTC | CSVAREETQYF
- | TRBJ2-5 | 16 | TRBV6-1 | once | TGTGCCAGCAGTGAAATGAGCTTACCCCGCCAAGAGACCCAGTACTTC | CASSEMSLPRQETQYF
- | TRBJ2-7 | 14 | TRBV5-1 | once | TGCGCCAGCAGCTTGGGGTCGGGGCTCTACGAGCAGTACTTC | CASSLGSGLYEQYF
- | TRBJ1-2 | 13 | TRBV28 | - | TGTGCCAGCAGTTTAACCGGGAAAATAGGCTACACCTTC | CASSLTGKIGYTF
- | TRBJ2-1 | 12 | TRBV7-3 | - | TGTGCCAGCAGCGACAGCTACAATGAGCAGTTCTTC | CASSDSYNEQFF
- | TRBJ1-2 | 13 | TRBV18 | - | TGTGCCAGCTCACCACGACGAGAAGATGGCTACACCTTC | CASSPRREDGYTF
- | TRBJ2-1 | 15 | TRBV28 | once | TGTGCCAGCAGTTTAGCGAGGGGGGGTCCTTTAGAGCAGTTCTTC | CASSLARGGPLEQFF
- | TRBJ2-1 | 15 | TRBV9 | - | TGTGCCAGCAGCGAGGTAGCTAGCTCCTACAATGAGCAGTTCTTC | CASSEVASSYNEQFF
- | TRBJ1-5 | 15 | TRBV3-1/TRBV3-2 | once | TGTGCCAGCAGCCAAGGGCACAGGGTGAGTCAGCCCCAGCATTTT | CASSQGHRVSQPQHF
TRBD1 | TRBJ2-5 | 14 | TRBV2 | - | TGTGCCAGCAGCCCGGGACAGTACCAAGAGACCCAGTACTTC | CASSPGQYQETQYF
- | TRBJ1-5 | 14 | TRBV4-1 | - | TGCGCCAGCAGCCCCGGACAGCTGGATCAGCCCCAGCATTTT | CASSPGQLDQPQHF
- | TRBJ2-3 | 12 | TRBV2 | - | TGTGCCAGCAGCGGGACTTTAGGGACGCAGTATTTT | CASSGTLGTQYF
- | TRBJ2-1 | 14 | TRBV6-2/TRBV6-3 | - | TGTGCCAGCAGTTACGGTCTACTAGGCAATGAGCAGTTCTTC | CASSYGLLGNEQFF
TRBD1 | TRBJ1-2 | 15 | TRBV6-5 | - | TGTGCCAGCACATCCTGGACAGGGGGTCCCAGTGGCTACACCTTC | CASTSWTGGPSGYTF
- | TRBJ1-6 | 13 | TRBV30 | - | TGTGCCTTGCGGCCCCACCCGAATTCACCCCTCCACTTT | CALRPHPNSPLHF
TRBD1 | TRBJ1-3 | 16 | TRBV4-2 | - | TGTGCCAGCAGCCCAAGCAGACAGGGGGCTGGAAACACCATATATTTT | CASSPSRQGAGNTIYF
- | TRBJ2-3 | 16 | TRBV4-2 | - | TGTGCCAGCAGCCAAGATAGAGGGGCTAGCACAGATACGCAGTATTTT | CASSQDRGASTDTQYF
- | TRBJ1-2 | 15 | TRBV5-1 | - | TGCGCCAGCAGCTTGGCAGGGGCCGGGACTTATGGCTACACCTTC | CASSLAGAGTYGYTF
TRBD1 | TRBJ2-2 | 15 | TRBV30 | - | TGTGCCTGGAGTGTAGCAGGGGGCTCCCCCGGGGAGCTGTTTTTT | CAWSVAGGSPGELFF